Each of the 9 T cell receptor beta chains below was sequenced from the same sample in a study of CD8 T cells in Susac syndrome. RNA, at roughly 0.5 to 1 ug, was reverse transcribed with random hexamers. TCRdb called the immunoSEQ multiplex PCR reads again in MiXCR, with one record for every CDR3 protein. Of about 140,000 distinct CDR3 sequences detected, less than 95% appear once; the ten largest clones hold approximately 0.09%. The sequenced sample consisted of CD4+ T cells from PBMCs. All receptors come from a human donor in good health.

V gene TRBV11-3 combines with J gene TRBJ2-3, with unresolved D. The CDR3 is made up of 14 amino acids. V lost 5 bases and J lost 0, with 9 bases in between. Germline V gene data show CDR1 as SGHNT and CDR2 as YENEEA. The CDR3 reads CASSPSRSTDTQYF. Written as DNA, the CDR3 is TGTGCCAGCAGCCCATCCCGGAGCACAGATACGCAGTATTTT.

The chain has TRBV27 and TRBJ2-4; D could derive from TRBD1 or TRBD2 (7 bases each). The CDR3 is 14 amino acids. CDR1 is MNHEY, CDR2 SMNVEV, per germline (reference sequence). The germline V and J ends were trimmed by 3 bases and 6 bases, with 12 bases remaining between them. CDR3 protein: CASSFREGANIQYF. The CDR3 DNA sequence: TGTGCCAGCAGTTTCAGGGAGGGGGCAAACATTCAGTACTTC.

The rearrangement joins TRBV12-3 or TRBV12-4 to TRBJ1-1, with unresolved D. Trimming cost V 3 bases and J 4 bases, with 6 bases left between them. This CDR3 has 12 residues. CDR3 DNA: TGTGCCAGCAGTTTTCCGGTCACTGAAGCTTTCTTT. It encodes CASSFPVTEAFF.

The V gene is TRBV9, the J gene TRBJ2-3; D might be TRBD2 (6 bases). This CDR3 is built from 17 residues. V was trimmed by 4 bases and J by 0 bases, leaving 18 bases between them. Looked up from germline, CDR1 is SGDLS and CDR2 is YYNGEE. CDR3 protein: CASSPVGGLTSTDTQYF. The CDR3 DNA is TGTGCCAGCAGCCCAGTCGGGGGTCTTACTAGCACAGATACGCAGTATTTT.

This clonotype came up a few times. An end of the junction differs from the germline gene, which may be a read error. The chain has TRBV5-1 and TRBJ2-5, with D unresolved. This CDR3 is 11 amino acids long. Germline V CDR1 and CDR2: SGHRS, YFSETQ. Here the CDR3 DNA reads TGTGCCAGCAGCTTTAAAGAGACCCAGTACTTC. As protein: CASSFKETQYF.

V usage is TRBV7-9 and J usage is TRBJ2-7, with TRBD1 identical over 9 bases. CDR3 length: 19 residues. Germline CDR1 SEHNR, CDR2 FQNEAQ (reference sequence). The V gene end was trimmed by 4 bases and the J gene end by 1 base; junction bases not matched to a gene: 17. The CDR3 nucleotides read TGTGCCAGCAGCTCAGTCTACAGGACTACAGGGGGCTATTCCTACGAGCAGTACTTC. Its protein product is CASSSVYRTTGGYSYEQYF.

The gene calls are TRBV20-1 and TRBJ1-2, with TRBD1 identical over 8 bases. The CDR3 is made up of 14 amino acids. Germline V gene data show CDR1 as DFQATT and CDR2 as SNEGSKA (reference sequence). J lost 4 bases, V lost 4 bases, and 8 bases had no gene match. This CDR3 reads CSAKRQGLSYGYTF. CDR3 in DNA: TGCAGTGCTAAAAGACAGGGGCTTAGCTATGGCTACACCTTC.

This chain joins TRBV29-1 and TRBJ1-1; no clear D gene. The CDR3 runs 13 residues. The V end lost 4 bases, the J end lost 4 bases, and 13 bases lay between the germline ends. Looked up from germline, CDR1 is SQVTM and CDR2 is ANQGSEA. In nucleotides, the CDR3 is TGCAGCGTTGGAGAATCGCCGGGCACTGAAGCTTTCTTT. As protein: CSVGESPGTEAFF.

The chain joins TRBV24-1 to TRBJ2-3; 8 nucleotides line up with TRBD1. The V and J ends lost 4 bases and 0 bases, in that order; junction bases with no gene match: 5. From germline, CDR1 is KGHDR and CDR2 SFDVKD. The CDR3 extends over 16 amino acids. The CDR3 DNA reads TGTGCCACCAGTGACCCCGGACAGGGTAGCACAGATACGCAGTATTTT. This translates into CATSDPGQGSTDTQYF.